A single sample is the source of the 24 T cell receptor beta chains below, sequenced in a study of Tregs in tolerant kidney transplant recipients. Only in-frame clones appear in the TCRdb table, and some are missing; sequencing was by immunoSEQ multiplex PCR. Here the sample spans roughly 69,000 clones, approximately 98% being singletons. Here the sequenced sample was Tregs from blood, taken before the transplant. The receptors come from a human donor who received a combined kidney and bone marrow transplant.

The chain carries TRBV7-9 and TRBJ2-7, with 9 nucleotides matching TRBD2. The CDR3 runs to 14 residues. J gave up 1 base and V 5 bases, and 3 bases lay outside the gene matches. The V gene's germline CDR1 is SEHNR and CDR2 FQNEAQ (reference sequence). The DNA for the CDR3 is TGTGCCAGCAGCACGACTAGCGGTTCCTACGAGCAGTACTTC. Amino acid sequence: CASSTTSGSYEQYF. The variable domain in full, with the rest retrieved from reference TRBV7-9 and TRBJ2-7, is DTGVSQNPRHKITKRGQNVTFRCDPISEHNRLYWYRQTLGQGPEFLTYFQNEAQLEKSRLLSDRFSAERPKGSFSTLEIQRTEQGDSAMYLCASSTTSGSYEQYFGPGTRLTVT.

This chain links TRBV30 with TRBJ1-2; 8 nucleotides agree with TRBD1. Germline V gives CDR1 GTSNPN, CDR2 SVGIG (reference sequence). The CDR3 contains 13 residues. With 1 base clipped from V and 8 bases from J, the junction kept 6 bases outside the gene matches. CDR3 DNA sequence: TGTGCCTGGAGTGCCTCTCCAGGGGGCGGCTACACCTTC. Translation gives CAWSASPGGGYTF. Full variable domain (missing parts from reference TRBV30 and TRBJ1-2): SQTIHQWPATLVQPVGSPLSLECTVEGTSNPNLYWYRQAAGRGLQLLFYSVGIGQISSEVPQNLSASRPQDRQFILSSKKLLLSDSGFYLCAWSASPGGGYTFGSGTRLTVV.

J is TRBJ2-1 and V is TRBV5-1; 8 bases agree with TRBD2. The CDR3 runs to 14 residues. Trimming removed 0 bases from V and 8 bases from J; junction bases left unmatched: 4. The germline gives CDR1 SGHRS, CDR2 YFSETQ. The CDR3 reads CASSLGGAGDEQFF. Here the CDR3 DNA reads TGCGCCAGCAGCTTGGGGGGAGCGGGAGATGAGCAGTTCTTC.

This chain connects TRBV10-3 to TRBJ1-2; tentatively, D is TRBD1 (5 bases). Trimming cost V 1 base and J 0 bases, with 18 bases left between them. The CDR3 loop spans 18 amino acids. Per germline, CDR1 ENHRY and CDR2 SYGVKD. The CDR3 nucleotides read TGTGCCATCAGTGAGTTCGAAATTGGGGCAGATACTAACTATGGCTACACCTTC. Amino acid sequence: CAISEFEIGADTNYGYTF.

V usage is TRBV5-1 and J usage is TRBJ2-5; TRBD2 agrees at 9 bases. The V and J ends lost 2 bases and 5 bases, in that order; junction bases with no gene match: 4. The length of the CDR3 is 14 residues. Germline assignment: CDR1 SGHRS and CDR2 YFSETQ. The CDR3 spells CASSFLGLAETQYF. CDR3 sequence (DNA): TGCGCCAGCAGCTTCCTAGGACTAGCGGAGACCCAGTACTTC.

Here the CDR3 DNA reads TGTGCCACCAGCAGAGGGGCAGATCATCAGCCCCAGCATTTT. Translated, it gives CATSRGADHQPQHF. The chain joins TRBV15 to TRBJ1-5; D not certain. Deletions cut 1 base from V and 5 bases from J, with 9 bases between. Germline lookup yields CDR1 LNHNV and CDR2 YYDKDF (reference sequence). The CDR3 covers 14 residues. The whole variable domain, remainder taken from reference TRBV15 and TRBJ1-5, is DAMVIQNPRYQVTQFGKPVTLSCSQTLNHNVMYWYQQKSSQAPKLLFHYYDKDFNNEADTPDNFQSRRPNTSFCFLDIRSPGLGDTAMYLCATSRGADHQPQHFGDGTRLSIL.

The rearrangement links TRBV5-1 to TRBJ1-2, with D possibly TRBD1 on 5 matching bases. Germline V gene data show CDR1 as SGHRS and CDR2 as YFSETQ. The CDR3 length is 15 residues. V dropped 4 bases and J dropped 2 bases, with 15 bases sitting between them. This CDR3 is CASSGRTDKNYGYTF. For the CDR3, the DNA is TGCGCCAGCAGCGGACGGACGGACAAAAACTATGGCTACACCTTC.

The gene calls are TRBV19 and TRBJ2-7; 13 bases are a match to TRBD2. This CDR3 region has 15 residues. Per the germline V gene, CDR1 is LNHDA and CDR2 is SQIVND (reference sequence). With 2 bases clipped from V and 7 bases from J, the junction kept 5 bases outside the gene matches. CDR3 DNA: TGTGCCAGTAGTATAATACTAGCGGGAGGGGGTGAGCAGTACTTC. Translating it yields CASSIILAGGGEQYF.

V usage is TRBV18 and J usage is TRBJ1-2, with TRBD1 matching 8 bases. With V trimmed by 0 bases and J by 0 bases, 0 bases remained unmatched. From germline, CDR1 is KGHSH and CDR2 LQKENI. This CDR3 region has 15 residues. The chain's CDR3 is CASSPPDRANYGYTF. The CDR3 nucleotides are TGTGCCAGCTCACCACCGGACAGGGCTAACTATGGCTACACCTTC.

A single count supports this clone. The chain is built from TRBV16 and TRBJ1-4; D is unclear. The V gene's germline CDR1 is KGHSY and CDR2 FQNENV. CDR3 length: 15 amino acids. Trimming removed 0 bases at V and 5 bases at J, with 10 bases between. DNA of the CDR3: TGTGCCAGCAGCCAATCTCCACTGATGAATGAAAAACTGTTTTTT. Translated, it gives CASSQSPLMNEKLFF.

A single count supports this clone. The chain combines TRBV10-3 with TRBJ1-1, with D possibly being TRBD1 (6 bases). The CDR3 consists of 15 residues. Germline V gene sequence: CDR1 ENHRY, CDR2 SYGVKD. Between the trimmed V and J ends, which lost 4 bases and 7 bases, there was a span of 19 bases. The CDR3 loop is CAISGSGGGSGEAFF. CDR3 nucleotide sequence: TGTGCCATCAGTGGGTCTGGGGGCGGGTCCGGTGAAGCTTTCTTT.

This clone was detected a few times. V gene TRBV29-1 combines with J gene TRBJ2-1, with 8 bases identical to TRBD1. The germline CDR1 and CDR2 sequences are SQVTM and ANQGSEA. The CDR3 totals 15 residues. Trimming cost V 4 bases and J 0 bases; bases outside gene matches: 5. DNA of the CDR3: TGCAGCGTTGCCCAGGGGGCAAACTCCTACAATGAGCAGTTCTTC. This encodes CSVAQGANSYNEQFF.

Concerning this clone: Germline and junction disagree at one end, which may indicate a read error. The V gene is TRBV7-3, the J gene TRBJ1-2, with no clear D. Germline lookup yields CDR1 SGHTA and CDR2 FQGTGA. CDR3 size: 11 residues. The CDR3 loop is CASSLGTDFSF. Written as DNA, the CDR3 is TGTGCCAGCAGCTTAGGCACCGACTTCTCCTTC.

The V and J genes are TRBV7-8 and TRBJ1-4; D is unclear. Germline assignment: CDR1 SGHVS and CDR2 FQNEAQ. V was cut by 5 bases and J by 10 bases, with 14 bases left in between. The CDR3 length is 13 residues. The CDR3 loop reads CASSPEGRRKLFF. CDR3 coding DNA: TGTGCCAGCAGCCCGGAGGGAAGAAGAAAACTGTTTTTT.

This chain links TRBV6-1 with TRBJ2-3; D perhaps matches TRBD1 (5 bases). V lost 3 bases, J lost 4 bases, and 14 bases lay in between. The CDR3 contains 15 residues. Germline V gene lookup returns CDR1 MNHNS and CDR2 SASEGT. The CDR3 reads CASSDRANKADTQYF. The CDR3 DNA reads as TGTGCCAGCAGTGACAGGGCCAACAAGGCAGATACGCAGTATTTT.

The chain has TRBV2 and TRBJ2-7; TRBD1 might be the D (5 bases). The germline CDR1 and CDR2 sequences are SNHLY and FYNNEI. Trimming cost V 3 bases and J 4 bases, with 10 bases left between them. This CDR3 region has 13 residues. CDR3 residues: CASSEGRHYEQYF. The CDR3 DNA is TGTGCCAGCAGTGAGGGGCGGCATTACGAGCAGTACTTC.

This clone was detected only once. This chain connects TRBV5-4 to TRBJ1-6, with a possible D match to TRBD1 (5 bases). Germline assignment: CDR1 SGHNT and CDR2 YYREEE (reference sequence). The length of the CDR3 is 15 residues. The V end lost 3 bases, the J end lost 10 bases, and 17 bases lay between the germline ends. DNA for the CDR3: TGTGCCAGCAGCTGGCAGGGAGGGATTGGCTCACCCCTCCACTTT. It translates to CASSWQGGIGSPLHF.

The chain joins TRBV5-1 to TRBJ1-2; TRBD1 agrees at 9 bases. With V trimmed by 2 bases and J by 8 bases, 7 bases remained unmatched. This CDR3 spans 14 amino acids. CDR1 SGHRS and CDR2 YFSETQ come from the germline V gene. CDR3 nucleotides: TGCGCCAGCAGCTTAAATACAGGGGGCCGCGGCTACACCTTC. Translation: CASSLNTGGRGYTF.

This clone is a singleton in its sample. The V call is TRBV5-4, the J call TRBJ2-1, with 7 bases matching TRBD2. This CDR3 has 13 residues. Trimming cost V 2 bases and J 6 bases; bases outside gene matches: 2. CDR1 and CDR2 from the germline V gene are SGHNT and YYREEE (reference sequence). Written as DNA, the CDR3 is TGTGCCAGCAGCTTCACGGGGGGCAATGAGCAGTTCTTC. Translated, it gives CASSFTGGNEQFF.

The J gene is TRBJ1-2, the V gene TRBV7-9, with 8 bases lining up with TRBD1. Unmatched junction bases numbered 12, after V lost 3 bases and J lost 6 bases. The CDR3 is made up of 16 amino acids. Germline V gene lookup returns CDR1 SEHNR and CDR2 FQNEAQ (reference sequence). The DNA for the CDR3 is TGTGCCAGCAGCTTTACGCTAACAGGGGGTAGTAATGGCTACACCTTC. As protein: CASSFTLTGGSNGYTF.

V gene TRBV4-2 combines with J gene TRBJ2-5; possibly TRBD1 for D (6 bases). V lost 2 bases and J 5 bases, leaving 12 bases between the germline ends. The CDR3 is 14 amino acids. From germline, CDR1 is LGHNA and CDR2 YNFKEQ. The CDR3: CASSQNRVGETQYF. The CDR3 DNA sequence: TGTGCCAGCAGCCAAAACAGGGTTGGGGAGACCCAGTACTTC.

This chain uses TRBV10-3 with TRBJ2-3; a possible D gene is TRBD2 (6 bases). Trimming removed 6 bases at V and 1 base at J, with 11 bases between. The CDR3 is 14 residues long. Germline CDR1 reads ENHRY; CDR2 reads SYGVKD. The CDR3 DNA reads as TGTGCCATCAGGGGGGGTCGGGGCACAGATACGCAGTATTTT. It codes for CAIRGGRGTDTQYF.

The chain combines TRBV15 with TRBJ2-7, with unresolved D. V was trimmed by 0 bases and J by 1 base, leaving 7 bases between them. Germline V gene sequence: CDR1 LNHNV, CDR2 YYDKDF (reference sequence). This CDR3 is 14 amino acids long. CDR3 residues: CATSRDEESYEQYF. In DNA form, the CDR3 reads TGTGCCACCAGCAGAGATGAGGAGTCCTACGAGCAGTACTTC. The whole variable domain, filled in from reference TRBV15 and TRBJ2-7, reads DAMVIQNPRYQVTQFGKPVTLSCSQTLNHNVMYWYQQKSSQAPKLLFHYYDKDFNNEADTPDNFQSRRPNTSFCFLDIRSPGLGDTAMYLCATSRDEESYEQYFGPGTRLTVT.

The chain recombines TRBV28 with TRBJ2-5; D is uncertain. Between the trimmed V and J ends, which lost 2 bases and 7 bases, there was a span of 11 bases. Germline lookup yields CDR1 MDHEN and CDR2 SYDVKM. The CDR3 is 13 amino acids. The CDR3 DNA is TGTGCCAGCAGTTTACGACCCTCAGGGACCCAGTACTTC. It specifies CASSLRPSGTQYF.